A selection of T cell receptor beta chains follows, all from one sample in a study of blood T cell repertoires in COVID-19. TCRdb's table, derived via immunoSEQ multiplex PCR, lists solely in-frame clones and lacks some. The sample lists roughly 260,000 clones; roughly 90% were seen once. Sequencing was carried out using peripheral blood. Receptors originate from a woman aged 25 to 45 with COVID-19, enrolled during active disease. CDR3s include the opening cysteine and the closing phenylalanine or tryptophan. A D gene is named only where the DNA matches it firmly. Not every row has a clone size; where given, it reads once, few, many or a size class.

TRBV29-1,NA,TRBJ2-7,NA,TGCAGCGTTGACGGCAGGGGATACGAGCAGTACTTC,CSVDGRGYEQYF
TRBV5-1,NA,TRBJ2-3,NA,TGCGCCAGCTACCCCGGGGGGCTTGGAACAGATACGCAGTATTTT,CASYPGGLGTDTQYF
TRBV13,NA,TRBJ1-2,NA,TGTGCCAGCAGCTCGAGCGGGGGGCGGAACTATGGCTACACCTTC,CASSSSGGRNYGYTF
TRBV5-1,NA,TRBJ2-7,TRBD2,TGCGCCAGCAGCGTCCGACTAGCGGGAGTCGTCGAGCAGTACTTC,CASSVRLAGVVEQYF
TRBV10-2,NA,TRBJ2-5,TRBD1,TGCGCCAGCGAATTCTCTGACAGGGGTGTTCAAGAGACCCAGTACTTC,CASEFSDRGVQETQYF
TRBV19,NA,TRBJ2-7,TRBD1,TGTGCCACCGGGACAGGGGTGTCCGAGCAGTACTTC,CATGTGVSEQYF
TRBV30,NA,TRBJ2-7,TRBD2,TGTGCCTGGACCAGGACTAGCGCGTCCTACGAGCAGTACTTC,CAWTRTSASYEQYF
TRBV10-3,NA,TRBJ1-5,NA,TGTGCCATCAAGGAGGACGGGAATCAGCCCCAGCATTTT,CAIKEDGNQPQHF
TRBV30,few,TRBJ2-7,TRBD2,TGTGCCTGGAGCGAGGGAACTAGCGCCGAGCAGTACTTC,CAWSEGTSAEQYF
TRBV5-1,NA,TRBJ1-3,NA,TGCGCCAGCAGCGTAGCCGGGACAAGCTTTGGAAACACCATATATTTT,CASSVAGTSFGNTIYF
TRBV30,few,TRBJ2-7,NA,TGTGCCTGGAGTTCAGGCGAGCAGTACTTC,CAWSSGEQYF
TRBV6-5,NA,TRBJ1-5,TRBD1,TGTGCCAGCAGTTCTAGACAGGGGGCGAGTTTTCAGCCCCAGCATTTT,CASSSRQGASFQPQHF
TRBV6-5,once,TRBJ1-5,TRBD1,TGTGCCAGCAGTCCTACAGGGGGCGGCGGGCAGCCCCAGCATTTT,CASSPTGGGGQPQHF
TRBV6-6,once,TRBJ2-7,TRBD2,TGTGCCAGCAGGGGACTAGCGGGAAGCTACGAGCAGTACTTC,CASRGLAGSYEQYF